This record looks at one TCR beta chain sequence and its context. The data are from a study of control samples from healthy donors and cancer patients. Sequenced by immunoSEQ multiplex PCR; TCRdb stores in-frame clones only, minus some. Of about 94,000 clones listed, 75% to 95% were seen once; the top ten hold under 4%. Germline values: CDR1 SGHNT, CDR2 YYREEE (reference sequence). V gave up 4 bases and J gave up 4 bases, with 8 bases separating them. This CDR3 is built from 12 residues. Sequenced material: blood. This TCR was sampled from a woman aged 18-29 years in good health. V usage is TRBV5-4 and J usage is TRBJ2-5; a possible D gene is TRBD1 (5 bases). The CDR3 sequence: CASSAQGETQYF. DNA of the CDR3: TGTGCCAGCAGCGCCCAGGGAGAGACCCAGTACTTC.